The table lists the clone carrying this TCR beta chain with a few counts. This sample is part of a study of blood T cells in healthy people across ages. A second PCR, run for roughly 7 to 11 cycles, used a sample-barcoded 5' primer plus a J-beta primer mix. Every sample gave at least 2.5 million paired-end reads containing CDR3. TCRdb analysed the 5' RACE reads with MiXCR anew, one entry per CDR3 protein. The sample consists of 1.5 million to 1.9 million distinct CDR3 sequences, 35% to 45% of them appearing once. Ranging in age from roughly 6 to 100, the donors were healthy Caucasian individuals from Russia. No fewer than 6 million PBMCs went into each sample. This CDR3 region has 15 residues. The V gene lost 1 base and the J gene lost 8 bases, with 17 bases spanning the gap. The germline gives CDR1 SGHTA, CDR2 FQGNSA.

V usage is TRBV7-2 and J usage is TRBJ1-2; TRBD1 might be the D (5 bases). Sequenced input: blood. The source is a young woman in good health. The CDR3 DNA sequence: TGTGCCAGCAGCTTAGGTGGGGGGAAAGGAGGGGGCTACACCTTC. Protein sequence: CASSLGGGKGGGYTF.